This section outlines one T cell receptor (beta chain) sequence together with its context. The CDR3 spans 15 residues. V lost 6 bases, J lost 3 bases, and 4 bases stayed unmatched. Per germline, CDR1 MRHNA and CDR2 SNTAGT. The record originates from a study of blood T cell repertoires in COVID-19. Study-level information: Researchers got acute and convalescent COVID-19 samples from the United States, Italy and Spain. From T cells, B-cell-depleted T cells, or PBMCs came the material, which was cDNA or gDNA.

The assay was immunoSEQ multiplex PCR, and TCRdb's table has in-frame clones only and misses some. The sample lists almost 70,000 clones; about 91% were seen once. Sequencing was carried out using peripheral blood. The TCR originated in a woman aged 70-85 years with acute or convalescent COVID-19. The V and J genes are TRBV6-4 and TRBJ2-3; 12 nucleotides line up with TRBD2. CDR3 in amino acids: CASSRLAGGTDTQYF. CDR3 nucleotide sequence: TGTGCCAGCAGCCGCCTAGCGGGGGGGACAGATACGCAGTATTTT.